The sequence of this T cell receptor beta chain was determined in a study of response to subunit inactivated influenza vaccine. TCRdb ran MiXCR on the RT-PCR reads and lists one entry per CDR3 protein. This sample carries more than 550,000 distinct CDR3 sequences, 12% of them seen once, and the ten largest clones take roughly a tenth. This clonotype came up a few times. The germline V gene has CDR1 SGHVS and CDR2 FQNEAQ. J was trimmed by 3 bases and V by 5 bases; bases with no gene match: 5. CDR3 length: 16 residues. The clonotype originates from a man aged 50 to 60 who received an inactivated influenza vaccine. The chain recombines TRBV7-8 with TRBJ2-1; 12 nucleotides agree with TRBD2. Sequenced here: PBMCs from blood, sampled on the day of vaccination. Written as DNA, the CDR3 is TGTGCCAGCAGCCTCAGGACTAGCGGGAACTACAATGAGCAGTTCTTC. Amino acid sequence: CASSLRTSGNYNEQFF.